These 21 T cell receptor beta chains share one sample of origin, sequenced in a study of cytomegalovirus exposure and HLA in healthy donors (TCRdb year 2017). The library was produced with the immunoSEQ multiplex PCR assay. A mixture of 60 forward primers for TCR Vbeta segments and 13 reverse primers for TCR Jbeta segments was used in the multiplex PCR. TCRdb stores this immuneACCESS table with in-frame sequences only. Part of the clones is absent; in the studies checked, under half of the shortfall reflects unresolved V genes, and no reason is known for the rest. The sample records approximately 150,000 clones, 60% to 85% of which are singletons. 3% to 4.5% of the sample lies in the top ten. Sample: PBMCs. The receptors were sampled from a man aged 25-40 years in good health and CMV-seropositive.

The J gene is TRBJ1-4, the V gene TRBV6-1; maybe TRBD1 (6 bases). Looked up from germline, CDR1 is MNHNS and CDR2 is SASEGT. This CDR3 spans 14 amino acids. Trimming left V 6 bases short and J 8 bases short, with 16 bases between. The CDR3 DNA sequence: TGTGCCAGCAGAAACAGGGAAGGAGAAGAAAAACTGTTTTTT. As protein: CASRNREGEEKLFF.

This rearrangement joins TRBV5-4 to TRBJ2-1, with D perhaps TRBD2 (7 bases). The CDR3 consists of 15 residues. The ends were cut back, 2 bases at V and 6 bases at J, with 15 bases in the middle. In germline, CDR1 is SGHNT, CDR2 YYREEE (reference sequence). CDR3 amino acids: CASSFGGPLVNEQFF. In DNA, the CDR3 is TGTGCCAGCAGCTTCGGGGGGCCGTTGGTCAATGAGCAGTTCTTC.

The chain couples TRBV19 to TRBJ1-2; a weak D match, TRBD1 (6 bases). Germline values: CDR1 LNHDA, CDR2 SQIVND (reference sequence). The V end lost 3 bases, the J end lost 0 bases, and 14 bases lay between the germline ends. This CDR3 is built from 16 residues. CDR3 in DNA: TGTGCCAGTAGTATTACCCAGGGGAGTGCTAACTATGGCTACACCTTC. Its translation is CASSITQGSANYGYTF.

The chain couples TRBV29-1 to TRBJ2-3, with TRBD1 matching over 9 bases. The CDR3 has 14 amino acids. Germline loops: CDR1 SQVTM, CDR2 ANQGSEA. J gave up 1 base and V 6 bases, and 5 bases lay outside the gene matches. The CDR3 nucleotides read TGCAGCGTGGAAAGGACAGGGGGCACAGATACGCAGTATTTT. This translates into CSVERTGGTDTQYF.

This chain links TRBV4-3 with TRBJ1-2; 7 bases align to TRBD1. V was clipped by 0 bases and J by 5 bases; unmatched bases: 6. Germline V gene data show CDR1 as LGHNA and CDR2 as YSLEER. CDR3 length: 15 amino acids. As DNA, the CDR3 is TGCGCCAGCAGCCAAGATCTGGCAGGGGGGTATGGCTACACCTTC. This sequence encodes CASSQDLAGGYGYTF.

The chain has TRBV18 and TRBJ2-1; 12 bases are shared with TRBD2. With V trimmed by 6 bases and J by 7 bases, 7 bases remained unmatched. This CDR3 spans 15 amino acids. CDR1 and CDR2 (germline): KGHSH, LQKENI. The DNA of the CDR3 is TGTGCCAGCTCGCAAACTAGCGGGGGGACTAATGAGCAGTTCTTC. Its translation is CASSQTSGGTNEQFF.

This chain connects TRBV6-7 to TRBJ2-5, with D maybe TRBD2 (5 bases). TRBV6-7 is reported as an ORF; its role is uncertain. Trimming took off 6 bases at V and 5 bases at J, with 13 bases between the two ends. This CDR3 has 13 residues. The CDR3 loop reads CASRGGRAETQYF. The DNA for the CDR3 is TGTGCCAGCAGGGGTGGGCGGGCGGAGACCCAGTACTTC.

This rearrangement joins TRBV5-1 to TRBJ2-3, with 11 bases fitting TRBD2. With 0 bases clipped from V and 0 bases from J, the junction kept 9 bases outside the gene matches. This CDR3 comprises 19 residues. Germline V gives CDR1 SGHRS, CDR2 YFSETQ. CDR3 coding DNA: TGCGCCAGCAGCTTGGGTCTAGCGGGGGGTTCAACTAGCACAGATACGCAGTATTTT. Protein product: CASSLGLAGGSTSTDTQYF.

The chain employs TRBV30 and TRBJ1-6; TRBD1 is a possible D gene (6 bases). This CDR3 has 13 residues. The germline V gene encodes CDR1 GTSNPN and CDR2 SVGIG (reference sequence). Trimming took 4 bases from V and 7 from J, leaving 11 bases between them. Written as DNA, the CDR3 is TGTGCCTGGATTGCAGGGACAAATTCACCCCTCCACTTT. Protein product: CAWIAGTNSPLHF. The entire variable domain, with the rest obtained from reference TRBV30 and TRBJ1-6, is as follows: SQTIHQWPATLVQPVGSPLSLECTVEGTSNPNLYWYRQAAGRGLQLLFYSVGIGQISSEVPQNLSASRPQDRQFILSSKKLLLSDSGFYLCAWIAGTNSPLHFGNGTRLTVT.

The chain is built from TRBV10-3 and TRBJ2-3, with D tentatively TRBD2 (7 bases). Trimming pared 7 bases from V and 3 bases from J, leaving 17 bases between. This CDR3 is 15 amino acids long. Germline CDR1 is ENHRY and CDR2 is SYGVKD. CDR3 sequence (DNA): TGTGCCATCATGGGGGGGGGCGCCGGAACAGATACGCAGTATTTT. Protein product: CAIMGGGAGTDTQYF.

This clone has only a few counts. The CDR3 region has the DNA TGTGCCATCAGTGATCGGGACAGGGTGAACACCGGGGAGCTGTTTTTT. It encodes CAISDRDRVNTGELFF. This sequence joins TRBV10-3 and TRBJ2-2; 9 nucleotides line up with TRBD1. Trimming cost V 3 bases and J 1 base; bases outside gene matches: 3. CDR1 ENHRY and CDR2 SYGVKD come from the germline V gene. The CDR3 totals 16 residues.

The V call is TRBV27, the J call TRBJ2-7; D is undetermined. The germline V and J ends were trimmed by 5 bases and 2 bases, with 10 bases remaining between them. CDR1 and CDR2 (germline): MNHEY, SMNVEV (reference sequence). The CDR3 has 13 residues. The CDR3 is CASSPGRAYEQYF. The CDR3 nucleotides are TGTGCCAGCAGTCCGGGTCGTGCCTACGAGCAGTACTTC.

The rearrangement links TRBV7-3 to TRBJ1-5; no definite D call. CDR1 is SGHTA, CDR2 FQGTGA, per germline. The CDR3 covers 13 residues. Trimming removed 1 base from V and 4 bases from J, with 5 bases in between. The CDR3 here is CASSLNKNQPQHF. The CDR3 nucleotides read TGTGCCAGCAGCTTAAACAAAAATCAGCCCCAGCATTTT.

This sequence joins TRBV28 and TRBJ2-7; 12 positions agree with TRBD1. The germline gives CDR1 MDHEN, CDR2 SYDVKM. Trimming at V came to 8 bases and at J to 6 bases, leaving 5 bases not matched to a gene. This CDR3 comprises 13 residues. In DNA form, the CDR3 reads TGTGCCAGCGAACCGGGACAGGGGGCCGAGCAGTACTTC. Translation: CASEPGQGAEQYF.

The genes are TRBV9 and TRBJ2-1, with D possibly TRBD2 on 5 matching bases. Germline CDR1 and CDR2: SGDLS and YYNGEE. The CDR3 length is 15 residues. V was trimmed by 3 bases and J by 0 bases, leaving 10 bases between them. In nucleotides, the CDR3 is TGTGCCAGCAGCGCAGGACGGGGCTCCTACAATGAGCAGTTCTTC. Amino acid sequence: CASSAGRGSYNEQFF.

This chain connects TRBV29-1 to TRBJ1-1, with unresolved D. V was clipped by 0 bases and J by 1 base, with 9 bases between them. Germline V gives CDR1 SQVTM, CDR2 ANQGSEA. The CDR3 spans 14 residues. The CDR3 loop reads CSVEDWNRNTEAFF. The CDR3 DNA follows: TGCAGCGTTGAAGATTGGAACAGGAACACTGAAGCTTTCTTT.

The chain couples TRBV5-1 to TRBJ2-3; 10 nucleotides match TRBD2. CDR3 size: 16 residues. Per the germline V gene, CDR1 is SGHRS and CDR2 is YFSETQ. After removal of 3 bases from V and 0 bases from J, the junction contained 4 bases not matched to a gene. As DNA, the CDR3 is TGCGCCAGCAGCTCCGTGACTAGCGGGAGCACAGATACGCAGTATTTT. Encoded protein: CASSSVTSGSTDTQYF.

The chain links TRBV19 to TRBJ2-3; 8 nucleotides align to TRBD1. The V segment lost 3 bases and the J segment 5 bases; nucleotides outside the gene matches: 13. Per germline, CDR1 LNHDA and CDR2 SQIVND (reference sequence). The CDR3 is 17 residues long. The CDR3 sequence: CASSMPTGGTVRDTQYF. CDR3 DNA: TGTGCCAGTAGTATGCCCACAGGGGGGACAGTCAGAGATACGCAGTATTTT.

This rearrangement joins TRBV28 to TRBJ2-7; 12 bases match TRBD2. There are 16 residues in the CDR3. With V trimmed by 4 bases and J by 4 bases, 8 bases remained unmatched. The germline gives CDR1 MDHEN, CDR2 SYDVKM. The CDR3 DNA reads as TGTGCCAGCAGTTCAGGGGCTAGCGGGGGGGCGTACGAGCAGTACTTC. This encodes CASSSGASGGAYEQYF.

This clone came up once. CDR3 in amino acids: CASSTTGGHNSPLHF. In nucleotides, the CDR3 is TGTGCCAGCTCTACTACAGGGGGCCATAATTCACCCCTCCACTTT. The rearrangement links TRBV6-5 to TRBJ1-6; TRBD1 matches at 9 bases. CDR3 length: 15 amino acids. The J segment lost 5 bases and the V segment lost 8 bases, leaving 7 bases of the junction unmatched. Germline V gene lookup returns CDR1 MNHEY and CDR2 SVGAGI.

The chain carries TRBV18 and TRBJ2-5; D unclear. The CDR3 contains 14 residues. Germline loops: CDR1 KGHSH, CDR2 LQKENI. The V end lost 3 bases, the J end lost 5 bases, and 13 bases lay between the germline ends. The CDR3 reads CASSPRVNEETQYF. CDR3 nucleotides: TGTGCCAGCTCACCCCGGGTTAACGAGGAGACCCAGTACTTC.